This T cell receptor beta chain was sequenced in a study of T-cell memory formation after mild COVID-19 (dated by TCRdb to 2020 to 2023). Regarding the study in general: TCR sequence clusters from the two donors were found to be largely donor specific. T-cell clones expanding and contracting after mild COVID-19 in two donors were tracked by longitudinal TCRalpha and TCRbeta repertoire sequencing. The cohort was made up of two young adult volunteers, one female and one male, who were previously healthy. Points the paper makes about the study in general: The detection of some responding clones in pre-infection memory suggests that pre-existing cross-reactive memory T cells joined the SARS-CoV-2 response. Clones contracting from day 15 to 85 had balanced CD4/CD8 phenotypes, while a second wave expanding from day 15 to 37 was biased towards CD4+. The second-wave clones that peaked on day 37 were not confirmed to be SARS-CoV-2 specific. Contracting CD4+ clones were found mainly in CM and EM memory subsets, while CD8+ clones were enriched in EMRA. Only a couple of mild cases were covered by the study, and larger cohorts that include severe cases with pre-infection samples were considered necessary.

The sample was run on an Illumina NovaSeq 6000. TCRalpha and TCRbeta cDNA libraries were constructed by 5'RACE with constant-segment primers, with sample barcodes and unique molecular identifiers being introduced. RNA was extracted from every sample with Trizol reagent. Library amplification was performed in two PCR steps, and a second sample barcode and Illumina TruSeq adapters were introduced in the second step. The libraries were sequenced on an Illumina NovaSeq using 2 x 150 bp paired-end reads. The paper's processing steps were these. With migec v1.2.7, reads were demultiplexed and then collapsed into UMI-guided consensus sequences. Using mixcr v2.1.11, UMI consensuses were aligned to TRA and TRB V and J templates and then assembled into clonotypes. A clonotype was counted as expanded or contracted only when both edgeR and NoisET called the clonotype significant, with the noise models trained on biological replicates. For edgeR calls, a false discovery rate-adjusted p below 0.01 and a log2 fold-change threshold of 1 were applied. As an exploratory analysis of dynamics, max-normalized trajectories of the 1000 most abundant clonotypes were examined with PCA combined with hierarchical clustering. The CD4 or CD8 phenotype of responding clones was assigned using the separately sequenced CD4+ and CD8+ repertoires. The public reads were reanalyzed by TCRdb: fastp trimming at Q25, MiXCR alignment, in-frame beta chains only. One record per CDR3 amino acid sequence lists the most common genes and DNA. What appears here as the V and J calls and clone size reflects TCRdb's work, not the paper's. Recorded for this sample are almost 350,000 distinct CDR3 sequences; around a fifth of them occurred a single time. The top ten hold over 20% of the sample.

Of note for this clonotype: The antigen it binds to is not known. No qualities accompany the bases; no much larger clone lies one base away.

PBMCs were isolated by Ficoll-Paque density gradient centrifugation. Sequenced: PBMCs or a T cell subset sorted from them (not recorded which). This TCR came from a man in his late teens or twenties who had mild COVID-19 (a few samples of this study predate the infection). The sample titles of this study are shuffled in the database, so cell type and time point are left out; the donor was told from shared clones.

The sequenced DNA is TGCAGTGCTTTCCCTACCCCCGGATTAGCGCATGAGCAGTTCTTC. Its translation reads: CSAFPTPGLAHEQFF. The chain is assembled from TRBV20-1 and TRBJ2-1, and the D gene may be TRBD2, 5 bases matching. The junction shows trimming of 5 bases on V and 8 bases on J, plus 22 bases between the germline ends. Including the terminal cysteine and phenylalanine, the CDR3 comprises 15 residues. The CDR3 DNA has 45 bases and is translated from base 1. Per the germline V gene (reference sequence), DFQATT is the CDR1 and SNEGSKA is the CDR2.